The clone carrying this TCR beta chain was detected a few times. No antigen is known for it. The sample is drawn from a study of T-cell reconstitution after alpha-beta-depleted transplantation in children. Notes on the study in general: After transplant, at about two months, alpha-beta T cells were reportedly derived from several hundred expanded graft clones. A year post-transplant, T-cell counts and diversity derived mostly from newly produced T cells. Recipient T cells and thymic progenitors that survived gave rise to the high TCRbeta diversity observed at day 60 in some patients.

Unique molecular identifiers were used to barcode this TCRbeta library. Via MiXCR, TCRdb re-called the PCR reads, giving one row per CDR3 protein. The sample holds 450,000 to 550,000 distinct CDR3 sequences, over 9.5% seen once. The CDR3 has 13 amino acids. CDR1 and CDR2 (germline): SGHNT, YENEEA. The V end lost 4 bases, the J end lost 14 bases, and 19 bases lay between the germline ends. The source of this sequence is a female patient between 2 and 15 years old who had a stem cell transplant for aplastic anemia, so the T cells may come from the graft donor. The gene calls are TRBV11-3 and TRBJ2-3; the D is unclear. Sequenced material: PBMCs, mostly from graft donor cells, taken 180 days after TCRalphabeta/CD19-depleted stem cell transplant. CDR3 sequence (DNA): TGTGCCAGCAGCTCAAGAGTAGGGCCCGCTCCGTATTTT. Translated, it gives CASSSRVGPAPYF. The variable domain in full, completed from reference TRBV11-3 and TRBJ2-3, reads EAGVVQSPRYKIIEKKQPVAFWCNPISGHNTLYWYLQNLGQGPELLIRYENEEAVDDSQLPKDRFSAERLKGVDSTLKIQPAELGDSAVYLCASSSRVGPAPYFGPGTRLTVL.